One sample yielded the 29 T cell receptor beta chains listed below, sequenced in a study of T cells in Graves' hyperthyroidism and ophthalmopathy. Amplification of TCR beta CDR3 regions used RNA as the template. First-round RT-PCR of the TCR CDR3 relied on the HTBI primer set. Each CDR3 protein is one row after TCRdb ran MiXCR on the multiplex PCR reads. This table holds 500,000 to 800,000 distinct CDR3 sequences, approximately 42% found once. The sample consisted of peripheral blood or thyroid tissue (not recorded which). The receptors shown here come from an adult man with Graves' disease, either hyperthyroidism or ophthalmopathy (not recorded which).

This clonotype was seen only a few times. The V and J genes are TRBV13 and TRBJ1-2, with D hard to call. Trimming took 1 base from V and 7 from J, leaving 7 bases between them. Germline V gene data show CDR1 as PRHDT and CDR2 as FYEKMQ (reference sequence). This CDR3 is built from 12 residues. CDR3 loop: CASSLDASGYTF. Here the CDR3 DNA reads TGTGCCAGCAGCTTAGACGCCAGTGGCTACACCTTC.

This clonotype was detected only once. The J gene is TRBJ2-7, the V gene TRBV10-3, with 7 positions matching TRBD1. Trimming took 6 bases from V and 2 from J; bases not matched to a gene: 4. The V gene's germline CDR1 is ENHRY and CDR2 SYGVKD. This CDR3 is 13 amino acids long. CDR3 in amino acids: CAIRGTDTYEQYF. The DNA for the CDR3 is TGTGCCATCAGGGGGACAGACACCTACGAGCAGTACTTC.

This clonotype was recorded many times. The CDR3 reads CASSLDRTGDGYTF. The CDR3 coding sequence is TGTGCCAGCAGCTTAGACCGGACAGGGGACGGCTACACCTTC. This chain connects TRBV11-2 to TRBJ1-2; 9 bases match TRBD1. The V segment lost 0 bases and the J segment 8 bases; nucleotides outside the gene matches: 4. The CDR3 is 14 residues long. CDR1 and CDR2 (germline): SGHAT, FQNNGV.

The rearrangement uses TRBV7-9 and TRBJ2-5; TRBD1 matches 7 bases. The CDR3 is 13 residues long. The germline V gene encodes CDR1 SEHNR and CDR2 FQNEAQ (reference sequence). Trimming took 7 bases from V and 1 from J; bases not matched to a gene: 3. The CDR3, as DNA: TGTGCCAGCATTAGGGACAGCCAAGAGACCCAGTACTTC. It yields the protein CASIRDSQETQYF.

This clonotype was observed many times. The V gene is TRBV7-9, the J gene TRBJ2-5; 12 nucleotides match TRBD2. Germline V lookup: CDR1 SEHNR, CDR2 FQNEAQ (reference sequence). This CDR3 comprises 16 residues. V trimming: 4 bases; J trimming: 7 bases; junction bases outside the gene matches: 10. CDR3 protein: CASSSRLAGESGTQYF. The CDR3 coding sequence is TGTGCCAGCAGCTCTCGACTAGCGGGAGAAAGCGGGACCCAGTACTTC.

This clonotype was picked up many times. This chain connects TRBV7-2 to TRBJ2-7; 8 bases are a match to TRBD1. The CDR3 consists of 14 residues. Germline V gives CDR1 SGHTA, CDR2 FQGNSA. V gave up 6 bases and J gave up 0 bases; unmatched junction bases: 4. In DNA form, the CDR3 reads TGTGCCAGCAGGAGGGACAGGAGCTCCTACGAGCAGTACTTC. Amino acid sequence: CASRRDRSSYEQYF.

V usage is TRBV27 and J usage is TRBJ2-7, with 7 bases lining up with TRBD1. This CDR3 contains 15 residues. The V segment lost 2 bases and the J segment 2 bases; nucleotides outside the gene matches: 6. Germline V lookup: CDR1 MNHEY, CDR2 SMNVEV (reference sequence). This CDR3 reads CASSLTTGTTYEQYF. CDR3 nucleotide sequence: TGTGCCAGCAGTTTAACGACAGGGACAACCTACGAGCAGTACTTC.

The rearrangement uses TRBV7-9 and TRBJ2-6, with TRBD1 matching over 8 bases. This CDR3 comprises 16 residues. Germline lookup yields CDR1 SEHNR and CDR2 FQNEAQ (reference sequence). Unmatched junction bases numbered 6, after V lost 7 bases and J lost 1 base. The CDR3 region is CASNRRTGSGANVLTF. The CDR3 DNA reads TGTGCCAGCAATAGAAGGACAGGGTCTGGGGCCAACGTCCTGACTTTC.

The chain links TRBV29-1 to TRBJ2-5; possibly TRBD1 for D (5 bases). The CDR3 runs to 13 residues. V shed 4 bases and J shed 1 base, with 10 bases lying between them. Per the germline V gene, CDR1 is SQVTM and CDR2 is ANQGSEA. Here the CDR3 reads CSVGLGLQETQYF. The CDR3 nucleotides read TGCAGCGTTGGGTTGGGGCTCCAAGAGACCCAGTACTTC.

This clonotype showed up just a few times. The rearrangement joins TRBV20-1 to TRBJ2-7; D perhaps matches TRBD1 (5 bases). Germline CDR1 and CDR2: DFQATT and SNEGSKA (reference sequence). The CDR3 extends over 14 amino acids. V lost 2 bases and J 2 bases, leaving 13 bases between the germline ends. The CDR3 spells CSARSRQNTYEQYF. The CDR3 bases are TGCAGTGCTAGATCCCGACAGAATACCTACGAGCAGTACTTC.

This clonotype has a handful of counts. The rearrangement links TRBV6-1 to TRBJ1-3; D call uncertain. The ends were cut back, 6 bases at V and 0 bases at J, with 15 bases in the middle. The CDR3 loop spans 16 amino acids. The germline gives CDR1 MNHNS, CDR2 SASEGT. The CDR3 DNA sequence: TGTGCCAGCAGAATGTACGCAACCAGCTCTGGAAACACCATATATTTT. This translates into CASRMYATSSGNTIYF.

The rearrangement links TRBV10-3 to TRBJ1-2; tentative D call: TRBD1 (6 bases). This CDR3 has 15 residues. CDR1 ENHRY and CDR2 SYGVKD come from the germline V gene. V lost 5 bases, J lost 2 bases, and 15 bases lay in between. The CDR3 loop reads CAISYDGGTNYGYTF. CDR3 sequence (DNA): TGTGCCATCAGTTACGATGGGGGCACCAACTATGGCTACACCTTC.

The rearrangement links TRBV29-1 to TRBJ2-7; weak D call: TRBD2 (6 bases). The length of the CDR3 is 12 residues. V lost 3 bases, J lost 5 bases, and 11 bases lay in between. The germline CDR1 and CDR2 sequences are SQVTM and ANQGSEA. This CDR3 reads CSVEEGLNEQYF. In DNA, the CDR3 is TGCAGCGTTGAGGAGGGTTTGAACGAGCAGTACTTC.

This clonotype was counted a few times. This rearrangement joins TRBV12-3 or TRBV12-4 to TRBJ1-2, with D unresolved. The CDR3 spans 13 residues. Deletions cut 4 bases from V and 8 bases from J, with 14 bases between. CDR3 in amino acids: CASSYGKLGGYTF. As DNA, the CDR3 is TGTGCCAGCAGTTACGGGAAACTCGGGGGCTACACCTTC.

In regard to this clonotype: A single base separates this from a much larger clone, so it may be a read error. The gene calls are TRBV20-1 and TRBJ2-5, with 8 bases that match TRBD1. V lost 5 bases to trimming and J lost 0 bases; unmatched junction nucleotides: 5. In germline, CDR1 is DFQATT, CDR2 SNEGSKA (reference sequence). The CDR3 runs 14 residues. The CDR3 loop is CSAAPGQDQETQYF. The CDR3 DNA is TGCAGTGCTGCGCCGGGACAGGACCAAGAGACCCAGTACTTC.

This clonotype was counted ten times or more. The gene calls are TRBV20-1 and TRBJ2-7, with D hard to call. Germline loops: CDR1 DFQATT, CDR2 SNEGSKA (reference sequence). This CDR3 region has 11 residues. V gave up 3 bases and J gave up 4 bases, with 7 bases separating them. The CDR3 loop reads CSASGHYEQYF. The DNA for the CDR3 is TGCAGTGCTAGCGGGCATTACGAGCAGTACTTC.

This clonotype came up many times. J is TRBJ1-1 and V is TRBV7-2, with D hard to call. Per the germline V gene, CDR1 is SGHTA and CDR2 is FQGNSA. Deletions cut 7 bases from V and 0 bases from J, with 12 bases between. CDR3 length: 14 amino acids. The CDR3: CASTQGRMNTEAFF. CDR3 nucleotides: TGTGCCAGCACTCAAGGCAGGATGAACACTGAAGCTTTCTTT.

This clonotype has just a few counts. V and J are TRBV7-2 and TRBJ2-7; D may be TRBD1 (6 bases). Germline CDR1 is SGHTA and CDR2 is FQGNSA. The V end was cut by 8 bases, the J end by 4 bases, with 15 bases between. The CDR3 spans 13 residues. CDR3 amino acids: CASGRQEVYEQYF. The CDR3 bases are TGTGCCAGCGGTAGACAGGAGGTTTACGAGCAGTACTTC.

Notes on this clonotype: A junction end diverges from the germline sequence, so it may reflect a read error. The chain joins TRBV7-4 to TRBJ1-1; 7 bases are shared with TRBD1. The CDR3 totals 13 residues. The germline gives CDR1 SGHVT, CDR2 SQSDAQ. In DNA, the CDR3 is TGTGCCAGCACCTTAGACAGGGACTCTGAAGCTTTCTTT. Its translation: CASTLDRDSEAFF.

This clonotype showed up just once. It is likely a read error, because the conserved phenylalanine at the end of the CDR3 is missing. The CDR3 is CATSRPLRGRTEAFL. In DNA form, the CDR3 reads TGTGCCACCAGCAGGCCGTTGAGGGGGCGAACTGAAGCTTTCCTT. The rearrangement uses TRBV15 and TRBJ1-1; 7 nucleotides align to TRBD1. J was trimmed by 5 bases and V by 3 bases; bases with no gene match: 9. The CDR3 covers 15 residues. Germline V gives CDR1 LNHNV, CDR2 YYDKDF (reference sequence).

The chain recombines TRBV20-1 with TRBJ1-5, with unresolved D. This CDR3 contains 13 residues. With 5 bases removed from V and 6 bases from J, the gap between germline ends came to 14 bases. CDR1 and CDR2 (germline): DFQATT, SNEGSKA (reference sequence). CDR3 region: CSARGRASQPQHF. In DNA form, the CDR3 reads TGCAGTGCTCGAGGTAGGGCCAGTCAGCCCCAGCATTTT.

This clonotype has just a few counts. The rearrangement joins TRBV14 to TRBJ2-5, with unresolved D. The V gene lost 0 bases and the J gene lost 1 base, with 9 bases spanning the gap. Germline values: CDR1 SGHDN, CDR2 FVKESK. CDR3 length: 15 amino acids. CDR3 sequence (DNA): TGTGCCAGCAGCCAAGATCAGGCTAGCCAAGAGACCCAGTACTTC. Translating it yields CASSQDQASQETQYF.

This clonotype was observed a few times. The chain is built from TRBV9 and TRBJ1-2; D remains ambiguous. Between the trimmed V and J ends, which lost 3 bases and 6 bases, there was a span of 15 bases. The CDR3 sequence is 14 residues long. Per the germline V gene, CDR1 is SGDLS and CDR2 is YYNGEE. The CDR3 coding sequence is TGTGCCAGCAGCGGCCCCCCGGAAATCGATGGCTACACCTTC. It codes for CASSGPPEIDGYTF.

Remarks on this clonotype: This sequence may be a read error, since a much larger clone differs from it by one base. The chain joins TRBV7-6 to TRBJ1-2; no clear D gene. Germline assignment: CDR1 SGHVS and CDR2 FNYEAQ. The V end was cut by 1 base, the J end by 9 bases, with 12 bases between. CDR3 length: 13 residues. The CDR3 sequence is CASSLEGIDRYTF. The CDR3 region has the DNA TGTGCCAGCAGCTTAGAAGGGATAGATCGCTACACCTTC.

This sequence joins TRBV24-1 and TRBJ1-5, with D possibly being TRBD1 (5 bases). The CDR3 is 13 residues long. Germline assignment: CDR1 KGHDR and CDR2 SFDVKD. The germline V and J ends were trimmed by 5 bases and 5 bases, with 9 bases remaining between them. DNA of the CDR3: TGTGCCACCAGTGCAGTGGGGGATCAGCCCCAGCATTTT. Protein sequence: CATSAVGDQPQHF.

This clonotype was observed a handful of times. The chain recombines TRBV19 with TRBJ1-2; 8 bases match TRBD1. Germline assignment: CDR1 LNHDA and CDR2 SQIVND (reference sequence). The trim removed 7 bases at V and 2 bases at J, leaving 3 bases unmatched. The CDR3 sequence is 13 residues long. The DNA of the CDR3 is TGTGCCAGTACAACAGGGGGAAACTATGGCTACACCTTC. This sequence encodes CASTTGGNYGYTF.

The gene calls are TRBV5-1 and TRBJ2-7; 7 bases fit TRBD1. This CDR3 comprises 14 residues. CDR1 and CDR2 from the germline V gene are SGHRS and YFSETQ. The trim removed 4 bases at V and 2 bases at J, leaving 6 bases unmatched. In DNA form, the CDR3 reads TGCGCCAGCAGCCCGGGACAGTCACCCTACGAGCAGTACTTC. Its protein is CASSPGQSPYEQYF.

This clonotype has ten or more counts. This sequence joins TRBV2 and TRBJ1-2; no firm D call. Germline V gene lookup returns CDR1 SNHLY and CDR2 FYNNEI. The V gene lost 7 bases and the J gene lost 3 bases, with 9 bases spanning the gap. This CDR3 is built from 12 residues. CDR3 residues: CASILADYGYTF. The CDR3 region has the DNA TGTGCCAGCATCTTAGCCGACTATGGCTACACCTTC.

The V gene is TRBV7-3, the J gene TRBJ1-4; D remains ambiguous. Germline values: CDR1 SGHTA, CDR2 FQGTGA. Deletions cut 9 bases from V and 1 base from J, with 24 bases between. This CDR3 is built from 18 residues. The CDR3 spells CASHPLGRLSGTNEKLFF. DNA of the CDR3: TGTGCCAGTCACCCCCTAGGGCGATTAAGTGGAACTAATGAAAAACTGTTTTTT.